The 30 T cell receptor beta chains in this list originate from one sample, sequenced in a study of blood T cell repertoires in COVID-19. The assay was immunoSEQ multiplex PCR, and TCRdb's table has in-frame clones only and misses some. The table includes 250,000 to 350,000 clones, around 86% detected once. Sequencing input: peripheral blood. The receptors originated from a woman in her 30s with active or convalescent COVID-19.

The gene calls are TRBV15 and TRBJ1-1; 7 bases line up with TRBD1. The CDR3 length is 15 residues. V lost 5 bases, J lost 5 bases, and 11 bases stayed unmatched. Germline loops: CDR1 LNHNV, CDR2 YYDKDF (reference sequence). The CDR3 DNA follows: TGTGCCACCAGCGCCGAAGACAGGGTTGGGACTGAAGCTTTCTTT. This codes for CATSAEDRVGTEAFF.

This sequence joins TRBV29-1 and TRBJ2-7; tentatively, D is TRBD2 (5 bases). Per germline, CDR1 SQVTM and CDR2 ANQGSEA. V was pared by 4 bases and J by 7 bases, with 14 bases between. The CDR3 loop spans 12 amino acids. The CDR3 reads CSVGSHRGEQYF. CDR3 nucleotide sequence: TGCAGCGTTGGAAGCCACCGGGGTGAGCAGTACTTC.

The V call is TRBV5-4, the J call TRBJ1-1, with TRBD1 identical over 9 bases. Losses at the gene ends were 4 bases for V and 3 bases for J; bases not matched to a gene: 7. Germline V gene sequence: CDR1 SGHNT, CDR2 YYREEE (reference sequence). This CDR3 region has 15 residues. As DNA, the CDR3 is TGTGCCAGCAGCCCCCTGACAGGGGGTTACACTGAAGCTTTCTTT. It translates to CASSPLTGGYTEAFF.

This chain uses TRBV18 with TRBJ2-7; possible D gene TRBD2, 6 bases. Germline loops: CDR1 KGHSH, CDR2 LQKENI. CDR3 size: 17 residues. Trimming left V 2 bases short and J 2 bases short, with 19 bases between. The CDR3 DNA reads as TGTGCCAGCTCACCAGGTCCCCCTAGCGCTTTCACCTACGAGCAGTACTTC. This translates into CASSPGPPSAFTYEQYF.

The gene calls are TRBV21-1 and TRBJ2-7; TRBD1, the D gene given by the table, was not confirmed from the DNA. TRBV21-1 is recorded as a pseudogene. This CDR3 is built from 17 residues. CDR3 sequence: CASSKSHRGPVRDEQYF. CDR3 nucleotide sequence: TGTGCCAGCAGCAAAAGCCACAGGGGGCCCGTTAGGGACGAGCAGTACTTC.

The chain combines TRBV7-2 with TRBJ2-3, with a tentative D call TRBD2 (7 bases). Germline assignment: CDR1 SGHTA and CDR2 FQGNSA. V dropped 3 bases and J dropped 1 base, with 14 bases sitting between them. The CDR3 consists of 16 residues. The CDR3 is CASSFGGGLRTDTQYF. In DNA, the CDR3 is TGTGCCAGCAGCTTTGGGGGGGGGCTACGCACAGATACGCAGTATTTT.

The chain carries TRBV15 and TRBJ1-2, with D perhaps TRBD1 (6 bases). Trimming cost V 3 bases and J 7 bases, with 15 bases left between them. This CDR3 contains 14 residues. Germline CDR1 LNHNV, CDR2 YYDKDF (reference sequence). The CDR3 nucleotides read TGTGCCACCAGCAGGACAAGGGGAGGGGGTGGCTACACCTTC. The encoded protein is CATSRTRGGGGYTF.

CDR3 residues: CASSLTSGGAFDEQFF. Here the CDR3 DNA reads TGTGCCAGCAGCTTGACTAGCGGGGGGGCGTTCGATGAGCAGTTCTTC. The V gene is TRBV5-4, the J gene TRBJ2-1, with 13 bases matching TRBD2. The germline CDR1 and CDR2 sequences are SGHNT and YYREEE (reference sequence). CDR3 length equals 16 residues. Trimming removed 1 base from V and 8 bases from J; junction bases left unmatched: 6.

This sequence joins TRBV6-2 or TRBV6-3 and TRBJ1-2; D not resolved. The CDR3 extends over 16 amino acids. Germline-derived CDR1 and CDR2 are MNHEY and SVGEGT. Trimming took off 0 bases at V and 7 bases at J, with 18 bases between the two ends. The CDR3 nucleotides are TGTGCCAGCAGTTACTCGACGGGCGGGATGGGTTCTGGCTACACCTTC. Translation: CASSYSTGGMGSGYTF.

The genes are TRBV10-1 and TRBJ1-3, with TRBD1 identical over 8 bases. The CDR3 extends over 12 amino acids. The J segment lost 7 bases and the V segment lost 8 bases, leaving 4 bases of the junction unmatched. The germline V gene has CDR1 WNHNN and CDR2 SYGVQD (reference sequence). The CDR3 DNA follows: TGCGCCAGCTTGACAGGGGAGAACACCATATATTTT. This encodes CASLTGENTIYF.

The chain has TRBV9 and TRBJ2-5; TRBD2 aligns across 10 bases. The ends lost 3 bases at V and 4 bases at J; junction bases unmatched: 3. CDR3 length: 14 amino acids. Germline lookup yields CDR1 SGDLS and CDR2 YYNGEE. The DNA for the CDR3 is TGTGCCAGCAGCGCTAGCGGGGGATCAGAGACCCAGTACTTC. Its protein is CASSASGGSETQYF.

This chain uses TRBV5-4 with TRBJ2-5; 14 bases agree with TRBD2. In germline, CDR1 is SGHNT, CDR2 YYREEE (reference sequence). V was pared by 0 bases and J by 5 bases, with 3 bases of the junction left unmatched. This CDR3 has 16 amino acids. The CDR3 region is CASSLGLAGGPETQYF. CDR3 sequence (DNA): TGTGCCAGCAGCTTGGGACTAGCGGGGGGGCCGGAGACCCAGTACTTC.

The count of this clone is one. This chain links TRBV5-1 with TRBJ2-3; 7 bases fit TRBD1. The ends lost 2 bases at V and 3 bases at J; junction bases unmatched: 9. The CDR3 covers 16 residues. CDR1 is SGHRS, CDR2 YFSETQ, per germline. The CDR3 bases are TGCGCCAGCAGCTTTAACAGGGGCCAGGGGACAGATACGCAGTATTTT. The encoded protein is CASSFNRGQGTDTQYF.

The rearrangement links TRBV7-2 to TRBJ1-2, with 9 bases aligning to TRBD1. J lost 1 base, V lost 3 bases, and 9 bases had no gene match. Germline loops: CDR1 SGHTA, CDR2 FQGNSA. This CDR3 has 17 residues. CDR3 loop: CASSFLLQGAINYGYTF. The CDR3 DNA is TGTGCCAGCAGCTTCCTCTTACAGGGGGCTATTAACTATGGCTACACCTTC.

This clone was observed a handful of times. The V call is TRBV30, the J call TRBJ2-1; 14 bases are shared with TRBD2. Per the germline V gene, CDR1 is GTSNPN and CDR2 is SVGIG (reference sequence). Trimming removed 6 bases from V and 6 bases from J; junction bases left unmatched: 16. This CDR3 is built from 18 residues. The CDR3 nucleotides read TGTGCCTGCCCCCCGGGACTAGCGGGGGCCTCACCGTTCAATGAGCAGTTCTTC. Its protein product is CACPPGLAGASPFNEQFF.

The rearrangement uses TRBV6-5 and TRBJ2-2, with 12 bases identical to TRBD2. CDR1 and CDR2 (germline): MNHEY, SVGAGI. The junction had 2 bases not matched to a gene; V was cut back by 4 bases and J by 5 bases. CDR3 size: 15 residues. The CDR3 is CASSFGLAGTGELFF. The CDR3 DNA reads TGTGCCAGCAGTTTCGGACTAGCGGGGACCGGGGAGCTGTTTTTT.

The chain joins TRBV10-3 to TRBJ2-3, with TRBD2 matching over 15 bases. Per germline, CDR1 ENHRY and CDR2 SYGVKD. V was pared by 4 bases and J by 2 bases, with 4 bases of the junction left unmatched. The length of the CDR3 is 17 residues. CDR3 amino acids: CAISGGTSGGNTDTQYF. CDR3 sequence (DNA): TGTGCCATCAGTGGCGGGACTAGCGGGGGGAACACAGATACGCAGTATTTT.

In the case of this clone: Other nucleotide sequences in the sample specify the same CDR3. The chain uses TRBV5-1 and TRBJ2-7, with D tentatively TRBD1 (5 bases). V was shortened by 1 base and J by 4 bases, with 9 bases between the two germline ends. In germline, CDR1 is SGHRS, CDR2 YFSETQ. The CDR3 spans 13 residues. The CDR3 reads CASSLQGSYEQYF. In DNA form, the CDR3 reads TGCGCCAGCAGCTTGCAGGGTTCGTACGAGCAGTACTTC.

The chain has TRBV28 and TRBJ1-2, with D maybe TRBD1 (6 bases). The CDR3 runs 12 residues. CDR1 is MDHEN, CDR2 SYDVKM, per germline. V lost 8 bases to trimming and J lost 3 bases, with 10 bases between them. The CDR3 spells CASATGYYGYTF. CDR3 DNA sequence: TGTGCCAGCGCGACAGGTTACTATGGCTACACCTTC.

For the CDR3, the DNA is TGTGCCAGCAGCTTAGATAGGGGGAACACCATATATTTT. This encodes CASSLDRGNTIYF. V is TRBV11-2 and J is TRBJ1-3, with D perhaps matching TRBD1 (6 bases). CDR3 size: 13 residues. V gave up 0 bases and J gave up 7 bases, with 7 bases separating them. Germline lookup yields CDR1 SGHAT and CDR2 FQNNGV.

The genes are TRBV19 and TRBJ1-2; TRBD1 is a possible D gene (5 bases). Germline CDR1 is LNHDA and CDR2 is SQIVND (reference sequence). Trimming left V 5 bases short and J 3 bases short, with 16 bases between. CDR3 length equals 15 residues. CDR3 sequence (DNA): TGTGCCAGTAGTCCCCAGTACCGGGGGGACTATGGCTACACCTTC. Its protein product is CASSPQYRGDYGYTF.

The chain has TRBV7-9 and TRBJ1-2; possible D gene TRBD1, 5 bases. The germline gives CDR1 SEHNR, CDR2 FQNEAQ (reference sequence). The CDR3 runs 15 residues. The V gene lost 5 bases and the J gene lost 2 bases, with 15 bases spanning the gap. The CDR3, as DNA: TGTGCCAGCAGCCTAGAGCAAGGGGTAAACTATGGCTACACCTTC. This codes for CASSLEQGVNYGYTF.

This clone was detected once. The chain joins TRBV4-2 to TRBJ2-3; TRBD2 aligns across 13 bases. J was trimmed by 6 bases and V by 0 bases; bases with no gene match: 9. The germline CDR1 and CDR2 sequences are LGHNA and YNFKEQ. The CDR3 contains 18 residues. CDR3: CASSQDPLLAGGRDTQYF. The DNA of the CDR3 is TGTGCCAGCAGCCAAGACCCCTTACTAGCGGGGGGGCGGGATACGCAGTATTTT.

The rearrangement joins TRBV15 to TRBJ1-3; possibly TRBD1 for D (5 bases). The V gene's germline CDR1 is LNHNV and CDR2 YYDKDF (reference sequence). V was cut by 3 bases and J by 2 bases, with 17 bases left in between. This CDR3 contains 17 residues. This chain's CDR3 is CATSRGGGSGPGNTIYF. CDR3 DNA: TGTGCCACCAGCAGGGGGGGAGGTTCGGGACCTGGAAACACCATATATTTT.

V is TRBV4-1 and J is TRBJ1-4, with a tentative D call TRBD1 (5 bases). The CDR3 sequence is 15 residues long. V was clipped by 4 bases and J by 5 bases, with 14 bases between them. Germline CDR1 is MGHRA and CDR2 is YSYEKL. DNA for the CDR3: TGCGCCAGCAGCCCTCAGGAGGGGAGGAATGAAAAACTGTTTTTT. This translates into CASSPQEGRNEKLFF.

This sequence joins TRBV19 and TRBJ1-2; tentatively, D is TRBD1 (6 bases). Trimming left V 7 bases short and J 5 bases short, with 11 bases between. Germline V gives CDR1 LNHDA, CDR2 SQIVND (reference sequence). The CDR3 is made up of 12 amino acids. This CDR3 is CASKMRGYGYTF. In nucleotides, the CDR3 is TGTGCCAGTAAAATGAGGGGGTATGGCTACACCTTC.

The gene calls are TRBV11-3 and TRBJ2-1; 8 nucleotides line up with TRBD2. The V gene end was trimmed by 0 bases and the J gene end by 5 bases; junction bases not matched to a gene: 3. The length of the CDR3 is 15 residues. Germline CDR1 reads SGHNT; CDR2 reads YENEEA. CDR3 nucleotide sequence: TGTGCCAGCAGCTTAGATGCGGGGGGTAACAATGAGCAGTTCTTC. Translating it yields CASSLDAGGNNEQFF.

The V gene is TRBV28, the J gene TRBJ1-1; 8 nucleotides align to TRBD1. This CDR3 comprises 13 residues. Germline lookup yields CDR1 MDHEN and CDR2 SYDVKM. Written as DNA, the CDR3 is TGTGTTATCGCGCAGGGGGCGGGCACTGAAGCTTTCTTT. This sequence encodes CVIAQGAGTEAFF.

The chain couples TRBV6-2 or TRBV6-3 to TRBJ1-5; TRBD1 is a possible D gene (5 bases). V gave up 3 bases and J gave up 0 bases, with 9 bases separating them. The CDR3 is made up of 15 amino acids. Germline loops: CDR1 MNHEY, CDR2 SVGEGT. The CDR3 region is CASSYLGGSNQPQHF. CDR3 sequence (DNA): TGTGCCAGCAGTTATTTGGGGGGTAGCAATCAGCCCCAGCATTTT.

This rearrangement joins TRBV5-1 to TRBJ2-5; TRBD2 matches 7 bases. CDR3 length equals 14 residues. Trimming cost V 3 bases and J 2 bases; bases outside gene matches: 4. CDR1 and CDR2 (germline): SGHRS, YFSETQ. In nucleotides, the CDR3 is TGCGCCAGCAGCTGGGAGGGCAGGCAAGAGACCCAGTACTTC. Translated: CASSWEGRQETQYF.